This record concerns one T cell receptor beta chain sequence. Original analysis: How many nucleated cells were present was estimated from reference gene primer amplification. Method: immunoSEQ multiplex PCR; TCRdb's copy keeps in-frame clones and lacks some. That table is the source of V, J and clone size, and D and trimming were worked out from the DNA. Among around 76,000 clones, 75% to 85% were seen once, and the ten largest hold about 6.9%. This entry is derived from a study of blood T cell repertoires in COVID-19. Study-level background: Some COVID-19 samples were acute and others convalescent; all came from the United States, Italy and Spain.

CDR3 length: 10 residues. The ends were cut back, 6 bases at V and 7 bases at J, with 6 bases in the middle. Germline V CDR1 and CDR2: SNHLY, FYNNEI. The receptor's source is a man under 40 with COVID-19, enrolled during active disease. This sequence joins TRBV2 and TRBJ1-2; perhaps TRBD1 as D (5 bases). The sequenced material came from peripheral blood. The CDR3 loop is CASRQGGYTF. CDR3 DNA: TGTGCCAGCAGGCAGGGTGGCTACACCTTC. Supplemented by reference TRBV2 and TRBJ1-2, the full variable domain reads EPEVTQTPSHQVTQMGQEVILRCVPISNHLYFYWYRQILGQKVEFLVSFYNNEISEKSEIFDDQFSVERPDGSNFTLKIRSTKLEDSAMYFCASRQGGYTFGSGTRLTVV.